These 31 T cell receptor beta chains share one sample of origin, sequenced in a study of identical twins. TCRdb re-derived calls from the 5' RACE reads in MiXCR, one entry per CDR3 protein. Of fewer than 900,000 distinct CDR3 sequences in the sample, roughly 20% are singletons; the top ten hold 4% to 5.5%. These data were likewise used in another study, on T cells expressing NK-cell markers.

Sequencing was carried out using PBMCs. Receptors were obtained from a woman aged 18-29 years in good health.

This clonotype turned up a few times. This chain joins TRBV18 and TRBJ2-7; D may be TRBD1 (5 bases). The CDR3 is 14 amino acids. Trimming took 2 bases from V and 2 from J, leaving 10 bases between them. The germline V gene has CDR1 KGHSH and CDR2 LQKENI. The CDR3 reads CASSPSSGPYEQYF. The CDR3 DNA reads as TGTGCCAGCTCACCATCATCAGGGCCCTACGAGCAGTACTTC.

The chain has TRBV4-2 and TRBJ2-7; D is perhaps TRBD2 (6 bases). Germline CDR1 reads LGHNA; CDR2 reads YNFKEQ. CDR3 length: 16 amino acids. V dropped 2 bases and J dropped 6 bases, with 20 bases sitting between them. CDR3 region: CASSQRPAGLPTEQYF. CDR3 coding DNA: TGTGCCAGCAGCCAACGACCAGCGGGCCTCCCCACCGAGCAGTACTTC.

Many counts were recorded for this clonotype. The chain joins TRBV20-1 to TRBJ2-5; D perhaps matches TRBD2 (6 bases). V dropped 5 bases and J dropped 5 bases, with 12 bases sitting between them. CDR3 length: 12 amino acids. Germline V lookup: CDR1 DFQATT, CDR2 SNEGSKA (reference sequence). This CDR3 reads CSAPRRGETQYF. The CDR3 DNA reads TGCAGTGCTCCGCGACGGGGGGAGACCCAGTACTTC.

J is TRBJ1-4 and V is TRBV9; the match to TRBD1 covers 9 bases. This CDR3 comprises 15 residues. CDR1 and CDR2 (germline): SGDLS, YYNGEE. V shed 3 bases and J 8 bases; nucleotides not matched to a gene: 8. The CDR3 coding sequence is TGTGCCAGCAGCGACACAGGGGGCCCTAGGGAAAAACTGTTTTTT. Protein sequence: CASSDTGGPREKLFF.

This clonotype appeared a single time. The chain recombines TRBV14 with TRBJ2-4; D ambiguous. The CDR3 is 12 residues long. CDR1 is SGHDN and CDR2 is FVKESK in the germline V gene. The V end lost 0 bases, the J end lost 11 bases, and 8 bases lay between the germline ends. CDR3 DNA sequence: TGTGCCAGCAGCCAAGACGGGCCCCTTCAGTACTTC. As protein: CASSQDGPLQYF.

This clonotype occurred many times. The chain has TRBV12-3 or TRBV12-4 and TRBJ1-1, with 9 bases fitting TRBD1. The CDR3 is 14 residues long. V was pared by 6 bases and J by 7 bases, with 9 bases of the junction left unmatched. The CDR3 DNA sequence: TGTGCCAGCAGAACAGGGGGCGCCGGGGGTGAAGCTTTCTTT. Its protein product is CASRTGGAGGEAFF.

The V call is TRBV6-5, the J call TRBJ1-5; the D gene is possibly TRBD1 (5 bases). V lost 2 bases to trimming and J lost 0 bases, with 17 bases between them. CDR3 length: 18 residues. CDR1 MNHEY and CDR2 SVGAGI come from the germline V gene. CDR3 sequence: CASSYRSWGSDSNQPQHF. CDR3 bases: TGTGCCAGCAGTTACAGGAGCTGGGGGTCAGATAGCAATCAGCCCCAGCATTTT.

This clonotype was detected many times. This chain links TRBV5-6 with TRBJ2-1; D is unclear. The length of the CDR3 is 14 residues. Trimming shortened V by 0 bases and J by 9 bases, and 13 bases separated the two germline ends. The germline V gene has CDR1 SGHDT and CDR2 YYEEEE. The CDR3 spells CASSLARSFGEQFF. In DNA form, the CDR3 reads TGTGCCAGCAGCTTGGCTAGATCATTCGGTGAGCAGTTCTTC.

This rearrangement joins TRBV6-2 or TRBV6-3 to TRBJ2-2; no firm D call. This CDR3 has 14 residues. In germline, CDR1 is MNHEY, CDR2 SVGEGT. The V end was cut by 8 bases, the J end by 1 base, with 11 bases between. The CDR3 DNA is TGTGCCAGCCGAGGACGGTGGAACACCGGGGAGCTGTTTTTT. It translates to CASRGRWNTGELFF.

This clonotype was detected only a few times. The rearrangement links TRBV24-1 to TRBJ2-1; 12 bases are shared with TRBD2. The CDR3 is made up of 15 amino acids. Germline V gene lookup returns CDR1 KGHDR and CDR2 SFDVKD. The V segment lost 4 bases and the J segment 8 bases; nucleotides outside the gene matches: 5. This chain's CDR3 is CATSDPTSGGDEQFF. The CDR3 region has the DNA TGTGCCACCAGTGACCCGACTAGCGGGGGCGATGAGCAGTTCTTC.

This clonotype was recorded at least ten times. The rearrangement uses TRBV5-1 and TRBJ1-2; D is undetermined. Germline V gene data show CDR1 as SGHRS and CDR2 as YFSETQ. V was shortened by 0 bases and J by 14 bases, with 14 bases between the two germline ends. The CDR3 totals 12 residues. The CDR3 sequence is CASSLEPLGLTF. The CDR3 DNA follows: TGCGCCAGCAGCTTGGAGCCCCTCGGCCTAACCTTC.

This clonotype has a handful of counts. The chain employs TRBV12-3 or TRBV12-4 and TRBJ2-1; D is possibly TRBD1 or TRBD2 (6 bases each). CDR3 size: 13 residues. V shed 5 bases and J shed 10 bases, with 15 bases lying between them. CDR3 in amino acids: CASSPRRGDEQFF. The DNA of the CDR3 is TGTGCCAGCAGTCCGAGGAGGGGGGACGAGCAGTTCTTC.

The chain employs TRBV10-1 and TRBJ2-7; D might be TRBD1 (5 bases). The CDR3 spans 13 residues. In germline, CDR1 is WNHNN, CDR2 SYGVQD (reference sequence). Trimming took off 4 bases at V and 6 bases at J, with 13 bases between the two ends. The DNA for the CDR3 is TGCGCCAGCAGTGCCCAGGGTTATAGCGAGCAGTACTTC. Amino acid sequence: CASSAQGYSEQYF.

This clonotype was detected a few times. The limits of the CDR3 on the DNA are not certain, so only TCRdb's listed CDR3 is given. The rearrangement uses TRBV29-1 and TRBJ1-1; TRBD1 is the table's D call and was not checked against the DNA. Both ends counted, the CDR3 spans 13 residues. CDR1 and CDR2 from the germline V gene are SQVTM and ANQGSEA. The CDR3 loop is CSVGRGTGSPTLF.

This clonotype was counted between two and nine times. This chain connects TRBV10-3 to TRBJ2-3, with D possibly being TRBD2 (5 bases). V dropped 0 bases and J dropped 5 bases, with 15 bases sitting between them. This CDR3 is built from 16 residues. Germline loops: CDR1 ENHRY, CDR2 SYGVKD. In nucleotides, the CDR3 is TGTGCCATCAGTGAGTCGACTACACGTGGAGTAGATACGCAGTATTTT. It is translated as CAISESTTRGVDTQYF.

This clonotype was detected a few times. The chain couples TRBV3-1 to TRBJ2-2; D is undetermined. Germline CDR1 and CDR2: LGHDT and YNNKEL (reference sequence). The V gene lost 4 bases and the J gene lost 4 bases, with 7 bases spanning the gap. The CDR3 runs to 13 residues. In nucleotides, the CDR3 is TGTGCCAGCAGCCCGAAAGCCACCGGGGAGCTGTTTTTT. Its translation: CASSPKATGELFF.

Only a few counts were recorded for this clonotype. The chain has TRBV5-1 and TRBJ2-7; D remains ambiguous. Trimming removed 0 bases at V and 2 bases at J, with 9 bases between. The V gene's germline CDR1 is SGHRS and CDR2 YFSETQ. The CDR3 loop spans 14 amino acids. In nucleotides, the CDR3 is TGCGCCAGCAGCTTGGAAGGTGCAACCTACGAGCAGTACTTC. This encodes CASSLEGATYEQYF.

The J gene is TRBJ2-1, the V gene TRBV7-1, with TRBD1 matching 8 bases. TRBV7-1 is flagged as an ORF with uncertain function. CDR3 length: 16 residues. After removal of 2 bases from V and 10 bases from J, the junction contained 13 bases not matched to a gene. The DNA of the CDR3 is TGTGCCAGCAGCTCAAAGACAGGGGCCGTCCGCCGGGAGCAGTTCTTC. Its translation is CASSSKTGAVRREQFF.

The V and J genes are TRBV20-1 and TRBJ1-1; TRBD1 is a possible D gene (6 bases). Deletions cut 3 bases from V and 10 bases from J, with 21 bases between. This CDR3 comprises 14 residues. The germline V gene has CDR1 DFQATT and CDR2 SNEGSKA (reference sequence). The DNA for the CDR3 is TGCAGTGCTAGTCGCGGACAGAAAAGAGGTGGAGCTTTCTTT. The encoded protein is CSASRGQKRGGAFF.

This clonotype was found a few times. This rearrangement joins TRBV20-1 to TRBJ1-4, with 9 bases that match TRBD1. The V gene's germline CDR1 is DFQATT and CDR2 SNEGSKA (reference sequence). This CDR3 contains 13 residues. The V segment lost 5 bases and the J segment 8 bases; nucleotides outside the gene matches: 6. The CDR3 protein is CSAAGTGNEKLFF. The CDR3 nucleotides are TGCAGTGCTGCCGGGACAGGGAACGAAAAACTGTTTTTT.

The CDR3 loop reads CASSLGGPGLAGEHEQFF. Written as DNA, the CDR3 is TGCGCCAGCAGCTTGGGGGGGCCGGGACTAGCGGGAGAACATGAGCAGTTCTTC. The V gene is TRBV5-1, the J gene TRBJ2-1, with TRBD2 identical over 14 bases. CDR3 length: 18 amino acids. Germline V gives CDR1 SGHRS, CDR2 YFSETQ. Germline trimming cut 0 bases from V and 8 bases from J; bases unmatched to any gene: 10.

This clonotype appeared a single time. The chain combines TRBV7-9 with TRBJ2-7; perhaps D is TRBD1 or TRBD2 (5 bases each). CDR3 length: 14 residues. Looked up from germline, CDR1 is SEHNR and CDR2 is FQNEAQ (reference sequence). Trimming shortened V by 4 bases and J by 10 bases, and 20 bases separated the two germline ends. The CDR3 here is CASSSQGEGTLQYF. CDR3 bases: TGTGCCAGCAGCTCCCAGGGTGAGGGAACCCTTCAGTACTTC.

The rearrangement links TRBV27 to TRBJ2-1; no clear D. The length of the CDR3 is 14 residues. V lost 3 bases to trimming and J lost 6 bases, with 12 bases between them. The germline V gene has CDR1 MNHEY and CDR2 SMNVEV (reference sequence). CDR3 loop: CASSFSPGPNEQFF. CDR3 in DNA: TGTGCCAGCAGTTTTTCCCCGGGCCCCAATGAGCAGTTCTTC.

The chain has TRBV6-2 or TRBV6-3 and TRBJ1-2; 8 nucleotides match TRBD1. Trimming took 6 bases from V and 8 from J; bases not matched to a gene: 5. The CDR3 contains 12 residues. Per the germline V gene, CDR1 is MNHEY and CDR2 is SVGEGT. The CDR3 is CASSLRTGGYTF. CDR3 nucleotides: TGTGCCAGCAGCCTCAGGACAGGGGGCTACACCTTC.

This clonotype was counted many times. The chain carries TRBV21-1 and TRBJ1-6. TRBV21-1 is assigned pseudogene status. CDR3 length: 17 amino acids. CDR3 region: CASSPGLVCSYNSPLHF. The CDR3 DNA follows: TGTGCCAGCAGCCCTGGACTCGTCTGCTCCTATAATTCACCCCTCCACTTT.

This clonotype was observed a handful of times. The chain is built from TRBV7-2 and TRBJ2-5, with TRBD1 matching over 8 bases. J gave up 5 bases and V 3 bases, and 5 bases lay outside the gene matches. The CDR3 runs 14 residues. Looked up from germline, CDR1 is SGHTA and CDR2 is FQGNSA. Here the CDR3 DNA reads TGTGCCAGCAGCTTCCAGGGGGCGAGTGAGACCCAGTACTTC. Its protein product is CASSFQGASETQYF.

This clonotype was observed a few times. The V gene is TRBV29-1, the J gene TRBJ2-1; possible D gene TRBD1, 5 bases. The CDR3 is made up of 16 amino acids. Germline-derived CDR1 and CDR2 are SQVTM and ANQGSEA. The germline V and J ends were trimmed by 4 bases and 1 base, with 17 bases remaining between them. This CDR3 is CSVGQSELPSYNEQFF. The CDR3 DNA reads TGCAGCGTTGGACAGAGCGAACTCCCATCCTACAATGAGCAGTTCTTC.

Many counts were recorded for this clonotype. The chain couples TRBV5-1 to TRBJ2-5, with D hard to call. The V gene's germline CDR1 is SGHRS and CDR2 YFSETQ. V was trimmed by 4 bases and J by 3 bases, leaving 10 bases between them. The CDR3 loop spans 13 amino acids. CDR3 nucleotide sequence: TGCGCCAGCAGCCACCTAATAGAAGAGACCCAGTACTTC. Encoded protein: CASSHLIEETQYF.

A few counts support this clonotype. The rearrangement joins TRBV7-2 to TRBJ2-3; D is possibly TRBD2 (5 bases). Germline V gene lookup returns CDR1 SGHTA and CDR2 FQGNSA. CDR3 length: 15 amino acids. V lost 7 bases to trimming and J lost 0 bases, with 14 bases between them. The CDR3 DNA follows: TGTGCCAGCACGGGATCGCTCGGGAGCACAGATACGCAGTATTTT. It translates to CASTGSLGSTDTQYF.

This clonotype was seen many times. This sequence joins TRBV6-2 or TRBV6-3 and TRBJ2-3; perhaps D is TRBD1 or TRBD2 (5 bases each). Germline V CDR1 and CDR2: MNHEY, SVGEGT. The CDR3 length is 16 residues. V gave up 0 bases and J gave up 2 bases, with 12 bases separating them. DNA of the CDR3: TGTGCCAGCAGTTACTCCGGGACCCCTTACACAGATACGCAGTATTTT. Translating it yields CASSYSGTPYTDTQYF.

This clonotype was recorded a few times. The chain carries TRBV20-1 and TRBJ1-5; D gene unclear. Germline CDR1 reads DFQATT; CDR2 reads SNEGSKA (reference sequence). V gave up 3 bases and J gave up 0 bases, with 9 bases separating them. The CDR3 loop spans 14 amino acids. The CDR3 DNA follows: TGCAGTGCTAGGCCCCCGGGTAGCAATCAGCCCCAGCATTTT. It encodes CSARPPGSNQPQHF.